Shown below are 29 T cell receptor beta chains from a single sample sequenced in a study of radiation and T cells in renal cell carcinoma. Time point given: baseline pretreatment blood. The sample's treatment: 15 Gy SBRT to primary tumor, nephrectomy 4 weeks later. Sequenced by immunoSEQ multiplex PCR; TCRdb stores in-frame clones only, minus some. This sample has about 150,000 clones; approximately 91% occur once, and the top ten carry about 12%. The material was blood, obtained from a patient whose treatment included radiotherapy and nephrectomy. Every receptor here comes from a woman in her forties or fifties with renal cell carcinoma.

This clone has a single count. V gene TRBV19 combines with J gene TRBJ2-1, with 7 nucleotides matching TRBD2. The germline V gene encodes CDR1 LNHDA and CDR2 SQIVND (reference sequence). With 3 bases clipped from V and 10 bases from J, the junction kept 9 bases outside the gene matches. There are 14 residues in the CDR3. In nucleotides, the CDR3 is TGTGCCAGTAGTATCCGTCCAGCGGGGAAGGAGCAGTTCTTC. Encoded protein: CASSIRPAGKEQFF.

The rearrangement links TRBV6-4 to TRBJ1-1; D perhaps matches TRBD1 (6 bases). CDR1 is MRHNA, CDR2 SNTAGT, per germline. Trimming shortened V by 6 bases and J by 0 bases, and 8 bases separated the two germline ends. CDR3 size: 13 residues. The CDR3 spells CASSRGLNTEAFF. The CDR3 coding sequence is TGTGCCAGCAGCAGGGGCCTGAACACTGAAGCTTTCTTT.

This rearrangement joins TRBV7-9 to TRBJ2-7; 9 nucleotides agree with TRBD1. CDR3 length equals 13 residues. J lost 7 bases, V lost 3 bases, and 4 bases had no gene match. Germline CDR1 is SEHNR and CDR2 is FQNEAQ (reference sequence). The CDR3 nucleotides read TGTGCCAGCAGCTTTGACGGGACAGGGGAGCAGTACTTC. Encoded protein: CASSFDGTGEQYF. Together with reference TRBV7-9 and TRBJ2-7, the CDR3 gives the full variable domain: DTGVSQNPRHKITKRGQNVTFRCDPISEHNRLYWYRQTLGQGPEFLTYFQNEAQLEKSRLLSDRFSAERPKGSFSTLEIQRTEQGDSAMYLCASSFDGTGEQYFGPGTRLTVT.

This chain links TRBV2 with TRBJ1-5; 8 bases fit TRBD1. Germline V gives CDR1 SNHLY, CDR2 FYNNEI. Trimming took 8 bases from V and 1 from J; bases not matched to a gene: 7. This CDR3 is 15 amino acids long. The CDR3 region is CASVRGQGSNQPQHF. The CDR3 DNA reads as TGTGCCAGCGTCAGGGGGCAGGGAAGCAATCAGCCCCAGCATTTT. Full variable domain (remainder filled in from reference TRBV2 and TRBJ1-5): EPEVTQTPSHQVTQMGQEVILRCVPISNHLYFYWYRQILGQKVEFLVSFYNNEISEKSEIFDDQFSVERPDGSNFTLKIRSTKLEDSAMYFCASVRGQGSNQPQHFGDGTRLSIL.

This clone was seen only once. V is TRBV10-3 and J is TRBJ2-1, with TRBD2 as a possible D gene (7 bases). CDR3 length: 16 amino acids. Germline lookup yields CDR1 ENHRY and CDR2 SYGVKD. V was clipped by 8 bases and J by 0 bases, with 17 bases between them. CDR3 nucleotides: TGTGCCATCCTAAGGGGGGGTCCCGACTCCTACAATGAGCAGTTCTTC. This codes for CAILRGGPDSYNEQFF.

V gene TRBV18 combines with J gene TRBJ1-3, with TRBD1 as a possible D gene (5 bases). The V end was cut by 4 bases, the J end by 0 bases, with 19 bases between. The CDR3 runs 18 residues. From germline, CDR1 is KGHSH and CDR2 LQKENI. The CDR3 DNA follows: TGTGCCAGCTCACAGGCTCTTATGGGGACCTCCTCTGGAAACACCATATATTTT. Its translation is CASSQALMGTSSGNTIYF. Full variable domain (rest looked up from reference TRBV18 and TRBJ1-3): NAGVMQNPRHLVRRRGQEARLRCSPMKGHSHVYWYRQLPEEGLKFMVYLQKENIIDESGMPKERFSAEFPKEGPSILRIQQVVRGDSAAYFCASSQALMGTSSGNTIYFGEGSWLTVV.

J is TRBJ1-3 and V is TRBV7-2, with 8 bases identical to TRBD1. Trimming took 4 bases from V and 0 from J; bases not matched to a gene: 2. The germline V gene has CDR1 SGHTA and CDR2 FQGNSA. This CDR3 comprises 15 residues. As DNA, the CDR3 is TGTGCCAGCAGCTCGGACAGGGCCTCTGGAAACACCATATATTTT. Protein: CASSSDRASGNTIYF. Full variable domain (missing parts from reference TRBV7-2 and TRBJ1-3): GAGVSQSPSNKVTEKGKDVELRCDPISGHTALYWYRQSLGQGLEFLIYFQGNSAPDKSGLPSDRFSAERTGGSVSTLTIQRTQQEDSAVYLCASSSDRASGNTIYFGEGSWLTVV.

This chain joins TRBV5-1 and TRBJ2-5; D call uncertain. Germline values: CDR1 SGHRS, CDR2 YFSETQ. This CDR3 is built from 11 residues. V was clipped by 4 bases and J by 5 bases, with 6 bases between them. CDR3 sequence: CASSIQETQYF. The CDR3 bases are TGCGCCAGCAGCATCCAGGAGACCCAGTACTTC.

J is TRBJ2-5 and V is TRBV7-6, with D perhaps matching TRBD2 (5 bases). V lost 2 bases to trimming and J lost 4 bases, with 11 bases between them. Germline lookup yields CDR1 SGHVS and CDR2 FNYEAQ. The CDR3 runs to 14 residues. CDR3 region: CASSLSSSGETQYF. DNA for the CDR3: TGTGCCAGCAGCTTATCATCGAGCGGAGAGACCCAGTACTTC.

This sequence joins TRBV19 and TRBJ1-4; 7 nucleotides agree with TRBD1. The CDR3 totals 15 residues. Germline V gene sequence: CDR1 LNHDA, CDR2 SQIVND (reference sequence). With V trimmed by 6 bases and J by 8 bases, 12 bases remained unmatched. CDR3 in DNA: TGTGCCAGTAGCCCGAGGGACAGCCGGGGGGAAAAACTGTTTTTT. Its translation: CASSPRDSRGEKLFF. The variable domain in full, completed from reference TRBV19 and TRBJ1-4, reads DGGITQSPKYLFRKEGQNVTLSCEQNLNHDAMYWYRQDPGQGLRLIYYSQIVNDFQKGDIAEGYSVSREKKESFPLTVTSAQKNPTAFYLCASSPRDSRGEKLFFGSGTQLSVL.

The gene calls are TRBV11-2 and TRBJ1-1; no reliable D call. The germline V gene encodes CDR1 SGHAT and CDR2 FQNNGV. The CDR3 runs to 14 residues. The ends were cut back, 3 bases at V and 1 base at J, with 9 bases in the middle. The CDR3 region is CASSLALSNTEAFF. Written as DNA, the CDR3 is TGTGCCAGCAGCTTGGCGTTATCGAACACTGAAGCTTTCTTT.

J is TRBJ2-1 and V is TRBV15; 7 positions match TRBD2. Trimming removed 3 bases from V and 7 bases from J; junction bases left unmatched: 3. Germline V lookup: CDR1 LNHNV, CDR2 YYDKDF (reference sequence). This CDR3 is built from 13 residues. CDR3: CATSRHGGNEQFF. DNA for the CDR3: TGTGCCACCAGCAGGCACGGGGGGAATGAGCAGTTCTTC.

The rearrangement joins TRBV7-9 to TRBJ1-2, with D possibly being TRBD1 (6 bases). V lost 4 bases and J 2 bases, leaving 11 bases between the germline ends. Germline V CDR1 and CDR2: SEHNR, FQNEAQ (reference sequence). The CDR3 runs to 14 residues. CDR3 region: CASSSGQRNYGYTF. The DNA of the CDR3 is TGTGCCAGCAGCTCGGGACAACGAAACTATGGCTACACCTTC.

The chain carries TRBV19 and TRBJ1-2, with D maybe TRBD1 (5 bases). The CDR3 length is 15 residues. Germline V gene sequence: CDR1 LNHDA, CDR2 SQIVND (reference sequence). The ends were cut back, 3 bases at V and 8 bases at J, with 19 bases in the middle. The CDR3 DNA follows: TGTGCCAGTAGTATGGAGGCCAGGAACAGGCGGGGCTACACCTTC. It encodes CASSMEARNRRGYTF.

The rearrangement joins TRBV28 to TRBJ1-6, with D perhaps TRBD1 (6 bases). Germline assignment: CDR1 MDHEN and CDR2 SYDVKM. V was cut by 6 bases and J by 7 bases, with 16 bases left in between. The CDR3 covers 15 residues. DNA of the CDR3: TGTGCCAGCAGCTTACCTCGGACAGCAAATTCACCCCTCCACTTT. Translated, it gives CASSLPRTANSPLHF.

V and J are TRBV5-1 and TRBJ1-2, with D perhaps TRBD1 (6 bases). Germline V gives CDR1 SGHRS, CDR2 YFSETQ. The CDR3 extends over 14 amino acids. With 3 bases removed from V and 1 base from J, the gap between germline ends came to 10 bases. CDR3 amino acids: CASSSLQGNYGYTF. The CDR3 DNA reads as TGCGCCAGCAGCTCCTTACAGGGTAACTATGGCTACACCTTC.

This clone was found a few times. J is TRBJ1-6 and V is TRBV4-1, with D unclear. V lost 3 bases and J 7 bases, leaving 10 bases between the germline ends. Germline CDR1 reads MGHRA; CDR2 reads YSYEKL. CDR3 length: 14 amino acids. As DNA, the CDR3 is TGCGCCAGCAGCCATCCCGGCGAGAATTCACCCCTCCACTTT. Translation gives CASSHPGENSPLHF.

This rearrangement joins TRBV25-1 to TRBJ2-7; D is ambiguous. Germline V gene data show CDR1 as MGHDK and CDR2 as SYGVNS. Trimming removed 4 bases from V and 0 bases from J, with 4 bases in between. This CDR3 is built from 12 residues. The CDR3 protein is CASSGDSYEQYF. CDR3 in DNA: TGTGCCAGCAGTGGAGACTCCTACGAGCAGTACTTC.

The V gene is TRBV6-6, the J gene TRBJ1-5; D not resolved. This CDR3 is built from 15 residues. Germline V CDR1 and CDR2: MNHNY, SVGAGI (reference sequence). The V end lost 2 bases, the J end lost 0 bases, and 8 bases lay between the germline ends. In DNA, the CDR3 is TGTGCCAGCAGTTACAGCGGAAGTAGCAATCAGCCCCAGCATTTT. This translates into CASSYSGSSNQPQHF.

The chain joins TRBV5-1 to TRBJ2-5; 10 nucleotides agree with TRBD2. This CDR3 is 16 amino acids long. Trimming removed 6 bases from V and 4 bases from J; junction bases left unmatched: 12. CDR1 is SGHRS and CDR2 is YFSETQ in the germline V gene. The CDR3 DNA sequence: TGCGCCAGCACCACTCTGGGAGCTAGCGGGGGAGAGACCCAGTACTTC. It is translated as CASTTLGASGGETQYF.

The chain carries TRBV7-9 and TRBJ2-5; possible D gene TRBD2, 6 bases. Trimming pared 5 bases from V and 3 bases from J, leaving 13 bases between. Germline V lookup: CDR1 SEHNR, CDR2 FQNEAQ (reference sequence). The CDR3 sequence is 14 residues long. In nucleotides, the CDR3 is TGTGCCAGCAGCGCCTGGGGACTTGAAGAGACCCAGTACTTC. Translating gives CASSAWGLEETQYF.

The rearrangement joins TRBV6-5 to TRBJ1-3; TRBD1 might be the D (5 bases). The CDR3 length is 16 residues. V lost 3 bases, J lost 4 bases, and 16 bases lay in between. CDR1 is MNHEY, CDR2 SVGAGI, per germline. DNA of the CDR3: TGTGCCAGCAGTTATAGTCTTGGGACGGCCGGAAACACCATATATTTT. It yields the protein CASSYSLGTAGNTIYF.

The rearrangement joins TRBV18 to TRBJ2-7, with 7 bases that match TRBD1. J was trimmed by 3 bases and V by 2 bases; bases with no gene match: 7. The CDR3 has 15 amino acids. Looked up from germline, CDR1 is KGHSH and CDR2 is LQKENI. The CDR3 loop reads CASSPASGQIYEQYF. CDR3 DNA: TGTGCCAGCTCACCAGCGTCGGGACAGATCTACGAGCAGTACTTC.

The V gene is TRBV7-3, the J gene TRBJ1-1; maybe TRBD1 (6 bases). Trimming took off 5 bases at V and 11 bases at J, with 15 bases between the two ends. The CDR3 runs 12 residues. Germline CDR1 reads SGHTA; CDR2 reads FQGTGA. CDR3: CASSTYTGNAFF. The CDR3 nucleotides are TGTGCCAGCAGCACCTATACAGGGAACGCTTTCTTT.

The chain combines TRBV7-3 with TRBJ2-3, with 8 bases identical to TRBD1. The CDR3 runs to 16 residues. Germline CDR1 is SGHTA and CDR2 is FQGTGA. Trimming at V came to 3 bases and at J to 1 base, leaving 6 bases not matched to a gene. The CDR3 DNA reads as TGTGCCAGCAGCTTTACAGGGGGATTGGGCACAGATACGCAGTATTTT. Encoded protein: CASSFTGGLGTDTQYF. Filled out from reference TRBV7-3 and TRBJ2-3, the complete variable domain reads GAGVSQTPSNKVTEKGKYVELRCDPISGHTALYWYRQSLGQGPEFLIYFQGTGAADDSGLPNDRFFAVRPEGSVSTLKIQRTERGDSAVYLCASSFTGGLGTDTQYFGPGTRLTVL.

The rearrangement links TRBV5-1 to TRBJ1-2; 8 positions agree with TRBD1. Germline-derived CDR1 and CDR2 are SGHRS and YFSETQ. CDR3 length: 14 amino acids. V gave up 3 bases and J gave up 8 bases; unmatched junction bases: 9. In DNA form, the CDR3 reads TGCGCCAGCAGCTCAATTGGACAGGGCGGCGGCTACACCTTC. Translating gives CASSSIGQGGGYTF. Full variable domain (outside the CDR3, taken from reference TRBV5-1 and TRBJ1-2): KAGVTQTPRYLIKTRGQQVTLSCSPISGHRSVSWYQQTPGQGLQFLFEYFSETQRNKGNFPGRFSGRQFSNSRSEMNVSTLELGDSALYLCASSSIGQGGGYTFGSGTRLTVV.

The chain employs TRBV7-2 and TRBJ1-3; a possible D gene is TRBD1 (6 bases). Germline lookup yields CDR1 SGHTA and CDR2 FQGNSA. V shed 1 base and J shed 2 bases, with 9 bases lying between them. The CDR3 is 15 amino acids. CDR3 sequence: CASSLEGGTGNTIYF. The CDR3 coding sequence is TGTGCCAGCAGCTTAGAGGGGGGCACTGGAAACACCATATATTTT.

This clone was observed a handful of times. The rearrangement links TRBV15 to TRBJ2-1; the D is unclear. CDR1 and CDR2 (germline): LNHNV, YYDKDF (reference sequence). Trimming removed 4 bases from V and 5 bases from J, with 15 bases in between. CDR3 length equals 15 residues. CDR3 sequence: CATSTYSGSDNEQFF. CDR3 coding DNA: TGTGCCACCAGCACGTATAGTGGTTCCGACAATGAGCAGTTCTTC. The full variable domain, in which reference TRBV15 and TRBJ2-1 provide the parts outside the CDR3, is DAMVIQNPRYQVTQFGKPVTLSCSQTLNHNVMYWYQQKSSQAPKLLFHYYDKDFNNEADTPDNFQSRRPNTSFCFLDIRSPGLGDTAMYLCATSTYSGSDNEQFFGPGTRLTVL.

J is TRBJ1-3 and V is TRBV5-1; D is possibly TRBD1 (5 bases). The germline V gene has CDR1 SGHRS and CDR2 YFSETQ. This CDR3 is built from 18 residues. V lost 0 bases, J lost 0 bases, and 16 bases lay in between. The CDR3 region is CASSLAGQGVYSGNTIYF. In DNA form, the CDR3 reads TGCGCCAGCAGCTTGGCCGGGCAGGGCGTTTACTCTGGAAACACCATATATTTT.